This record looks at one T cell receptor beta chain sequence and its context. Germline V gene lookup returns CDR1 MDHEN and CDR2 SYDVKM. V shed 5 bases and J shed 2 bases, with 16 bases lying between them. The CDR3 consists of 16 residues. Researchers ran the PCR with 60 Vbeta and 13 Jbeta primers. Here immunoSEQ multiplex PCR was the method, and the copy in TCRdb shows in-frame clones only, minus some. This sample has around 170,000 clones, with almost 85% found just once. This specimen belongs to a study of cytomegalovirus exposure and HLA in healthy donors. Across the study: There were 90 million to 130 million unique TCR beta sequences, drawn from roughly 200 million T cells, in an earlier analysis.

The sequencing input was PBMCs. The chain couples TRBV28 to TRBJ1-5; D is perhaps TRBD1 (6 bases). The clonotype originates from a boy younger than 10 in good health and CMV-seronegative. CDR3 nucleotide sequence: TGTGCCAGCAGTCTCTCCAGGGGAAGGGGCAATCAGCCCCAGCATTTT. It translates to CASSLSRGRGNQPQHF.